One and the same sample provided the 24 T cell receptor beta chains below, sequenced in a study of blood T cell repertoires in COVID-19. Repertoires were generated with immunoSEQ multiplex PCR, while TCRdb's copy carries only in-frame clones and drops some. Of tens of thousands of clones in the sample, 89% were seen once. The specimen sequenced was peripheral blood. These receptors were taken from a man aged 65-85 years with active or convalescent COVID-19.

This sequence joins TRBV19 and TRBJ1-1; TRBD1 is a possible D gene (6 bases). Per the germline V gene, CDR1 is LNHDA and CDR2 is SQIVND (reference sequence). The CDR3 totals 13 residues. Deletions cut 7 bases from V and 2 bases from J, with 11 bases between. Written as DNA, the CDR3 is TGTGCCAGTAACCCACAGGGTAACACTGAAGCTTTCTTT. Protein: CASNPQGNTEAFF.

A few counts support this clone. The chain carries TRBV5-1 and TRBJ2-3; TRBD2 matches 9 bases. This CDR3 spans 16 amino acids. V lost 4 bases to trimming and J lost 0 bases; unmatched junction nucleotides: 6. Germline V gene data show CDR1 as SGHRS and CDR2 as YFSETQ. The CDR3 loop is CASSGVAGVSTDTQYF. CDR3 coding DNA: TGCGCCAGCAGCGGGGTAGCGGGAGTTAGCACAGATACGCAGTATTTT.

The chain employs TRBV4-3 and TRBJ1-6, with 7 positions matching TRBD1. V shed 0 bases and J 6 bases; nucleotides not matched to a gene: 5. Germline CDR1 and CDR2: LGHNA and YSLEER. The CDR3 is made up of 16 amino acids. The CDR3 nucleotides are TGCGCCAGCAGCCAAGAAGGGGGACAGAGTAATTCACCCCTCCACTTT. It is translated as CASSQEGGQSNSPLHF.

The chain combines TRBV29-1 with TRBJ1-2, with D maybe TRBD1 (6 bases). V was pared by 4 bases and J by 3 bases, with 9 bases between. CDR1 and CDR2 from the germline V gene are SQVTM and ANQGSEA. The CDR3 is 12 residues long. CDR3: CSVGDRYYGYTF. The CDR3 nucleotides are TGCAGCGTTGGCGACAGGTACTATGGCTACACCTTC.

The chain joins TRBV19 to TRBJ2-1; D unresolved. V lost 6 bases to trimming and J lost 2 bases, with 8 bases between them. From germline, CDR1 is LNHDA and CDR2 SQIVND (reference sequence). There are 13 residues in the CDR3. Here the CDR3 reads CASRSLAYNEQFF. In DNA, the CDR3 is TGTGCCAGTAGGAGTCTCGCCTACAATGAGCAGTTCTTC. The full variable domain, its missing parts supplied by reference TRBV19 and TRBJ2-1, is DGGITQSPKYLFRKEGQNVTLSCEQNLNHDAMYWYRQDPGQGLRLIYYSQIVNDFQKGDIAEGYSVSREKKESFPLTVTSAQKNPTAFYLCASRSLAYNEQFFGPGTRLTVL.

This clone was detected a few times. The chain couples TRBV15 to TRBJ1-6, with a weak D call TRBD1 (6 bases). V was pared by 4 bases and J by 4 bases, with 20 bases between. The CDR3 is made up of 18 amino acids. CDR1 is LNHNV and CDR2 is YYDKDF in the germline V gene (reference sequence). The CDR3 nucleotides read TGTGCCACCAGCAAGGGACCAGACAGGAGGAAATATAATTCACCCCTCCACTTT. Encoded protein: CATSKGPDRRKYNSPLHF.

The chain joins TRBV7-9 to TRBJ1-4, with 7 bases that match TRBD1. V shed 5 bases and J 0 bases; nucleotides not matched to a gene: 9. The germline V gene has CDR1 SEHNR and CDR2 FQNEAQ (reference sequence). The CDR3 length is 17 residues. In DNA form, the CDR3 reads TGTGCCAGCAGCCCCCGGGACAGACTTTCAACTAATGAAAAACTGTTTTTT. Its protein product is CASSPRDRLSTNEKLFF.

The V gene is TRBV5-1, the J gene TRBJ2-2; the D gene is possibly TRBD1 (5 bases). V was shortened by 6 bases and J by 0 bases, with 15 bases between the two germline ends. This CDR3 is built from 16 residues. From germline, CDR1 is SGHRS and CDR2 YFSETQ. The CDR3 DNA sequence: TGCGCCAGCACCCTACTACAGGAGTCGAACACCGGGGAGCTGTTTTTT. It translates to CASTLLQESNTGELFF.

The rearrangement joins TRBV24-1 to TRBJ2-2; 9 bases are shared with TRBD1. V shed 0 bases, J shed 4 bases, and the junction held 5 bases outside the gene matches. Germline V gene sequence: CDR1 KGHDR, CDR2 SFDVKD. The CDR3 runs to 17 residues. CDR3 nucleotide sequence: TGTGCCACCAGTGATTTGCGTGGGACAGGGAGCACCGGGGAGCTGTTTTTT. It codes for CATSDLRGTGSTGELFF.

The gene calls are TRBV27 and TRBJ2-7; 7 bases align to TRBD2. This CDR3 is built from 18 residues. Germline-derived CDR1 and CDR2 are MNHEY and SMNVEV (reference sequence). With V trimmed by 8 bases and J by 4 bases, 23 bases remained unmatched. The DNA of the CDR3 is TGTGCCAGCGCCCAGAGACCCGCGGACGGGGGGACCTATTACGAGCAGTACTTC. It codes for CASAQRPADGGTYYEQYF.

CDR3 in amino acids: CASSLVGQGFYGYTF. Written as DNA, the CDR3 is TGTGCCAGCAGCTTAGTCGGACAGGGTTTCTATGGCTACACCTTC. The chain recombines TRBV7-6 with TRBJ1-2, with TRBD1 identical over 8 bases. Losses at the gene ends were 1 base for V and 4 bases for J; bases not matched to a gene: 5. CDR3 length equals 15 residues. Germline CDR1 reads SGHVS; CDR2 reads FNYEAQ.

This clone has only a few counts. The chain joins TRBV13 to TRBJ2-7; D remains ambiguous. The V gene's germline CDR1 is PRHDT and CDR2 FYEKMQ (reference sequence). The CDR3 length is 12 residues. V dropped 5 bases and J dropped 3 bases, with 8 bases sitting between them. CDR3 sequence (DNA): TGTGCCAGCAGCCTCGACAACTACGAGCAGTACTTC. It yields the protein CASSLDNYEQYF.

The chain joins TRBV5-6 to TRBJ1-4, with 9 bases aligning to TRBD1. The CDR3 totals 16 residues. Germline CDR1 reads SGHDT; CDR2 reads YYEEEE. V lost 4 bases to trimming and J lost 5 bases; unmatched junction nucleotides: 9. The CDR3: CASSLSSGQGNEKLFF. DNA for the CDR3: TGTGCCAGCAGCCTATCGTCGGGACAGGGCAATGAAAAACTGTTTTTT.

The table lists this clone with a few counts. In DNA form, the CDR3 reads TGCGCCAGCAGCAGGGACTCACTGAACACTGAAGCTTTCTTT. It encodes CASSRDSLNTEAFF. The chain couples TRBV10-1 to TRBJ1-1; the D gene is possibly TRBD1 (5 bases). The CDR3 runs to 14 residues. Per the germline V gene, CDR1 is WNHNN and CDR2 is SYGVQD (reference sequence). V shed 6 bases and J shed 0 bases, with 11 bases lying between them.

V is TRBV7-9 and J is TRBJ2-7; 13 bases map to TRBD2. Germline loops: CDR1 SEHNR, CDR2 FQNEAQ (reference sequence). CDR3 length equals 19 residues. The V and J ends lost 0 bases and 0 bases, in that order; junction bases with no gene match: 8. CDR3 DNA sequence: TGTGCCAGCAGCTTAGCCGGGACTAGCGGGGTTAGTAGCTCCTACGAGCAGTACTTC. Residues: CASSLAGTSGVSSSYEQYF.

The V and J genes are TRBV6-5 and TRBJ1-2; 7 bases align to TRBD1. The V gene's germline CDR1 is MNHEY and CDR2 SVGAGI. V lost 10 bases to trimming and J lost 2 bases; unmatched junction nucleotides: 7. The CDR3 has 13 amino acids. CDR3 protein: CATRDRVNYGYTF. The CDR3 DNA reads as TGTGCCACCCGAGACAGGGTAAACTATGGCTACACCTTC.

The CDR3 loop reads CASSSDMNTEAFF. Here the CDR3 DNA reads TGTGCCAGCAGCTCAGACATGAACACTGAAGCTTTCTTT. The chain employs TRBV7-9 and TRBJ1-1; D remains unclear. Trimming pared 4 bases from V and 0 bases from J, leaving 6 bases between. This CDR3 spans 13 amino acids. CDR1 is SEHNR and CDR2 is FQNEAQ in the germline V gene (reference sequence).

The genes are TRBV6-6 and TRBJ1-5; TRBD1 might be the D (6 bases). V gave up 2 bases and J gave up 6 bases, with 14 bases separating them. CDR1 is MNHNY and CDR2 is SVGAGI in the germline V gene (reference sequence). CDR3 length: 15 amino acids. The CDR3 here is CASSYVGGGGQPQHF. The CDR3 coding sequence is TGTGCCAGCAGTTACGTCGGGGGGGGCGGTCAGCCCCAGCATTTT.

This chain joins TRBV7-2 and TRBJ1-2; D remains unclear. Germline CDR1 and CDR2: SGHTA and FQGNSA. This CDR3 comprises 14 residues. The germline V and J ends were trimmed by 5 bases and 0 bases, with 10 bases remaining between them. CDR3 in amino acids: CASSAYAANYGYTF. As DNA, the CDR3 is TGTGCCAGCAGCGCGTACGCGGCTAACTATGGCTACACCTTC. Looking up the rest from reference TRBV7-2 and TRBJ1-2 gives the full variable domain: GAGVSQSPSNKVTEKGKDVELRCDPISGHTALYWYRQSLGQGLEFLIYFQGNSAPDKSGLPSDRFSAERTGGSVSTLTIQRTQQEDSAVYLCASSAYAANYGYTFGSGTRLTVV.

DNA for the CDR3: TGTGCCATCAGCGCGCAGATAGCGGGGGATTACAATGAGCAGTTCTTC. It specifies CAISAQIAGDYNEQFF. The genes are TRBV10-3 and TRBJ2-1; TRBD2 matches 9 bases. This CDR3 spans 16 amino acids. J was trimmed by 4 bases and V by 6 bases; bases with no gene match: 10. CDR1 and CDR2 from the germline V gene are ENHRY and SYGVKD.

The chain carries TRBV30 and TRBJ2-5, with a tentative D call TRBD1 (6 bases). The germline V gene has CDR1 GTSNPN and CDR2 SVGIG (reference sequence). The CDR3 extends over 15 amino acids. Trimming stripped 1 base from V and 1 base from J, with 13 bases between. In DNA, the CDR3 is TGTGCCTGGAGTGCAGGACAGCCTTCCCAAGAGACCCAGTACTTC. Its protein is CAWSAGQPSQETQYF.

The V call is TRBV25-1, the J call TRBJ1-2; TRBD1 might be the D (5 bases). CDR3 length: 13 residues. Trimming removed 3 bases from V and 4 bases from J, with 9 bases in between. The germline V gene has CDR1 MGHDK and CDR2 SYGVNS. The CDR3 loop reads CASSDPQVYGYTF. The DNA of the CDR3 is TGTGCCAGCAGTGACCCACAGGTCTATGGCTACACCTTC.

In nucleotides, the CDR3 is TGTGCCATCGGGACAGTCCCATCCTACGAGCAGTACTTC. Protein sequence: CAIGTVPSYEQYF. The chain uses TRBV10-3 and TRBJ2-7, with 7 positions matching TRBD1. The CDR3 spans 13 residues. The junction had 5 bases not matched to a gene; V was cut back by 8 bases and J by 1 base. Germline V gene data show CDR1 as ENHRY and CDR2 as SYGVKD.

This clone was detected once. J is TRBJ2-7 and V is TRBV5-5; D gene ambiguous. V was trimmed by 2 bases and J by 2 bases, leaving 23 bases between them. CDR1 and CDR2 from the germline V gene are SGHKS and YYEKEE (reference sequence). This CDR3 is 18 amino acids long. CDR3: CASSFGLGGPRITYEQYF. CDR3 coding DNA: TGTGCCAGCAGCTTTGGGCTGGGTGGCCCCAGAATAACCTACGAGCAGTACTTC.